In this sample, the clone carrying this TCR beta chain turned up many times. Its antigen is not known. The sample originates from a study of T cell repertoires in cytomegalovirus infection. Study-level background: Shared public TCR beta signatures pointed to both CMV infection and a matching HLA type. Notes on the study in general: Public TCR beta family frequency separated CMV-and-HLA carriers, including in an independent cohort. CMV-specific HLA-C-restricted TCR beta clonotypes dominated the ex vivo response.

Germline assignment: CDR1 MNHEY and CDR2 SVGEGT. The CDR3 contains 14 residues. Trimming shortened V by 7 bases and J by 4 bases, and 14 bases separated the two germline ends. TCRdb re-derived calls from the reads in MiXCR, one entry per CDR3 protein. The sample shows 150,000 or so distinct CDR3 sequences, under 8% of them seen only once. The sequenced sample consisted of PBMCs. This chain connects TRBV6-2 or TRBV6-3 to TRBJ2-1; D perhaps matches TRBD1 (5 bases). The source of this sequence is a human donor in good health (CMV status not recorded). Some clones in this sample may be carry-over from other donors' samples. For the CDR3, the DNA is TGTGCCAGCACCAGGACAATGAGTTACAATGAGCAGTTCTTC. Its translation is CASTRTMSYNEQFF.